This T cell receptor beta chain was sequenced for a study of T cells in Graves' hyperthyroidism and ophthalmopathy. Findings of the study overall: Most thyroid clonotypes expanded above 0.001 appeared in blood too.

V lost 8 bases, J lost 4 bases, and 12 bases lay in between. The CDR3 has 12 residues. Germline V gene data show CDR1 as LGHDT and CDR2 as YNNKEL (reference sequence). Stable Graves' hyperthyroidism denoted no ophthalmopathy progression over 18 months. RNA transcripts provided the source from which TCR beta CDR3 regions were amplified. A set of HTBI primers served as the primers for a first-round RT-PCR of the TCR CDR3. TCRdb processed the multiplex PCR reads anew with MiXCR; each CDR3 protein has one entry. The sample records 250,000 to 350,000 distinct CDR3 sequences, approximately 15% being singletons. This clonotype has just a few counts. Its antigen is unidentified.

Sequencing was carried out using blood. V and J are TRBV3-1 and TRBJ2-7; D is perhaps TRBD2 (5 bases). This clonotype originated in a man aged 25-45 years with Graves' hyperthyroidism. The CDR3 region has the DNA TGTGCCAGCGGTACTGGACTTTACGAGCAGTACTTC. Encoded protein: CASGTGLYEQYF.